The source of this T cell receptor beta chain is a study of cytomegalovirus exposure and HLA in healthy donors. Use of 60 Vbeta and 13 Jbeta primers characterized the PCR. This table comes from immunoSEQ multiplex PCR, and its TCRdb copy is limited to in-frame clones, with some not included. The sample shows 150,000 or so clones, 71% of them seen only once. A word on this clone: Antigen specificity is unknown.

Findings and limits, study-wide: TCR beta V segments were, for the most part, productive about 87% or about 30% of the time in an earlier analysis. The authors confirmed in vitro that three CMV-associated chains were specific for CMV antigens. The study flagged roughly 150 TCR beta chains as cytomegalovirus-associated.

The sequencing sample was made of PBMCs. The source is a girl aged 5-17 years in good health and CMV-seronegative.

The chain's CDR3 is CASGWWDTNSPLHF. The CDR3 nucleotides read TGTGCCAGCGGTTGGTGGGACACTAATTCACCCCTCCACTTT. The chain joins TRBV5-6 to TRBJ1-6, with D possibly matching TRBD1 (6 bases). V gave up 7 bases and J gave up 6 bases, with 14 bases separating them. This CDR3 contains 14 residues. Germline-derived CDR1 and CDR2 are SGHDT and YYEEEE. Combining the CDR3 with reference TRBV5-6 and TRBJ1-6 gives the whole variable domain DAGVTQSPTHLIKTRGQQVTLRCSPKSGHDTVSWYQQALGQGPQFIFQYYEEEERQRGNFPDRFSGHQFPNYSSELNVNALLLGDSALYLCASGWWDTNSPLHFGNGTRLTVT.